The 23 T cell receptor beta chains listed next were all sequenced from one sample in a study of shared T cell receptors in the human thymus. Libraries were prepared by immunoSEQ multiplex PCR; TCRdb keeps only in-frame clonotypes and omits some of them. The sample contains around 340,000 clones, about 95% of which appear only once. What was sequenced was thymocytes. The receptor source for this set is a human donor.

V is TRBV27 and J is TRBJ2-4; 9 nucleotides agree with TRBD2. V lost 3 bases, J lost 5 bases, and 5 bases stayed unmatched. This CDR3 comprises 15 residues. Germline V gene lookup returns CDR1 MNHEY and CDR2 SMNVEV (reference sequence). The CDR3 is CASSFCAGGENIQYF. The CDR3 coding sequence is TGTGCCAGCAGTTTTTGTGCGGGAGGGGAAAACATTCAGTACTTC.

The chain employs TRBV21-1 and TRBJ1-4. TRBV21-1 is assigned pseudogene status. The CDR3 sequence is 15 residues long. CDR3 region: CASSKVNLPNEKLFF. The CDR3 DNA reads TGTGCCAGCAGCAAAGTCAATCTCCCTAATGAAAAACTGTTTTTT.

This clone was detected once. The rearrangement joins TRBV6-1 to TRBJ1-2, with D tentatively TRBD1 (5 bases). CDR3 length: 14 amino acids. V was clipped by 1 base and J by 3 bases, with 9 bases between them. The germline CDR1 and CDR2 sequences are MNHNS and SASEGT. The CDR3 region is CASSEGQSHYGYTF. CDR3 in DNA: TGTGCCAGCAGTGAAGGACAGTCACACTATGGCTACACCTTC.

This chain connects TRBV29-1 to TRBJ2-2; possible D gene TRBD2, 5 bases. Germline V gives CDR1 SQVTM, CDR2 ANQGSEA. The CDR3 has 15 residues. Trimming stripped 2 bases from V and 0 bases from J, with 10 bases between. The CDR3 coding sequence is TGCAGCGTTGAATGGGGAGCGGCGAACACCGGGGAGCTGTTTTTT. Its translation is CSVEWGAANTGELFF.

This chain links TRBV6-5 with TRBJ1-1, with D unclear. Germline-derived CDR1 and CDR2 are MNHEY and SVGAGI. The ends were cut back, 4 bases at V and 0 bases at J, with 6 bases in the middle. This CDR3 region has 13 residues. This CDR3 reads CASSFTLNTEAFF. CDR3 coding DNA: TGTGCCAGCAGTTTTACATTGAACACTGAAGCTTTCTTT.

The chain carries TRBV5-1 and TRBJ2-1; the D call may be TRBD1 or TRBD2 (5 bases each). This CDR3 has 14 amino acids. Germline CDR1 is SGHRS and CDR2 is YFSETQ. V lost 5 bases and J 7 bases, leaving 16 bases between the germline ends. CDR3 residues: CASSPQGVWNEQFF. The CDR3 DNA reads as TGCGCCAGCAGTCCGCAGGGAGTCTGGAATGAGCAGTTCTTC.

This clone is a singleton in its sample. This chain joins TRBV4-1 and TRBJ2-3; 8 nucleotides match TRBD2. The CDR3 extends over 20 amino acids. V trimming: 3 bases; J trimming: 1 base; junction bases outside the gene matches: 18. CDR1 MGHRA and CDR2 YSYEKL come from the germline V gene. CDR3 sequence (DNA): TGCGCCAGCAGCCATGGTCGGGTAGCGGGATCAAGTGCACGCACAGATACGCAGTATTTT. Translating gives CASSHGRVAGSSARTDTQYF.

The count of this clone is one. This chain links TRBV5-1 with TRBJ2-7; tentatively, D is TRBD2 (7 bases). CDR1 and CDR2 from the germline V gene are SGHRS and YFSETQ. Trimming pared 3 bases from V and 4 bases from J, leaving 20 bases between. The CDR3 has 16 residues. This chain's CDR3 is CASSSLRGGRPYEQYF. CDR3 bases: TGCGCCAGCAGCTCCCTAAGGGGGGGAAGGCCATACGAGCAGTACTTC.

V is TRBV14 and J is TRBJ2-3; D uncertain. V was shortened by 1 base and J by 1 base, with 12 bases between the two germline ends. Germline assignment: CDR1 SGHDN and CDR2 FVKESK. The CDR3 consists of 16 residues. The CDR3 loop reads CASSQGFIVGTDTQYF. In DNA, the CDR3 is TGTGCCAGCAGCCAAGGCTTCATCGTCGGCACAGATACGCAGTATTTT.

CDR3 nucleotide sequence: TGTGCCAGCAGCCGAGGACAGGGGTCGAGGGCAGATACGCAGTATTTT. Its translation: CASSRGQGSRADTQYF. The genes are TRBV27 and TRBJ2-3, with 9 bases that match TRBD1. The V segment lost 6 bases and the J segment 4 bases; nucleotides outside the gene matches: 11. The V gene's germline CDR1 is MNHEY and CDR2 SMNVEV (reference sequence). This CDR3 spans 16 amino acids.

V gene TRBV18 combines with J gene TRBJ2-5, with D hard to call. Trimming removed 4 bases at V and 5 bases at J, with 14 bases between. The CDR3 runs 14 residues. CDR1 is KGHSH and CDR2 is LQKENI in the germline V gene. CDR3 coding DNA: TGTGCCAGCTCACTTCGAAAGCTCCGGGAGACCCAGTACTTC. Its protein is CASSLRKLRETQYF.

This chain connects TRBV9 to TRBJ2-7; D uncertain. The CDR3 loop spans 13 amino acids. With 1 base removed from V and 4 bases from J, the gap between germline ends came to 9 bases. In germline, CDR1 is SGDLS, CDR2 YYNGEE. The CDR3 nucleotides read TGTGCCAGCAGCGTAAGACCAACTTACGAGCAGTACTTC. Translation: CASSVRPTYEQYF.

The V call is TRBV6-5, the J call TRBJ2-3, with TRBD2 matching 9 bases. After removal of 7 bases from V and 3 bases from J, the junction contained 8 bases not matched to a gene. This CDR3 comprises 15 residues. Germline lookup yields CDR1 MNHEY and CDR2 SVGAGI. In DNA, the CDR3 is TGTGCCAGCACCCATAGCGGGAGAGGTACAGATACGCAGTATTTT. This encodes CASTHSGRGTDTQYF.

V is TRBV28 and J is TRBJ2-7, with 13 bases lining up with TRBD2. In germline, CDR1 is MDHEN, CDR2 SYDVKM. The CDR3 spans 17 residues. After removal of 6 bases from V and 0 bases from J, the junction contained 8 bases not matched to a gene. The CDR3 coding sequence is TGTGCCAGCAGCCCTGGGACTAGCGGGACCGTCTCCTACGAGCAGTACTTC. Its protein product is CASSPGTSGTVSYEQYF.

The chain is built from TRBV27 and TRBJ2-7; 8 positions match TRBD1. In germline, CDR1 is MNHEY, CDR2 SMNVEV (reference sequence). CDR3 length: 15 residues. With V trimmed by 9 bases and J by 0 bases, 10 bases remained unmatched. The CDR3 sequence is CASGLRDRSSYEQYF. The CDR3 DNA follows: TGTGCCAGTGGACTCCGGGACAGGTCCTCCTACGAGCAGTACTTC.

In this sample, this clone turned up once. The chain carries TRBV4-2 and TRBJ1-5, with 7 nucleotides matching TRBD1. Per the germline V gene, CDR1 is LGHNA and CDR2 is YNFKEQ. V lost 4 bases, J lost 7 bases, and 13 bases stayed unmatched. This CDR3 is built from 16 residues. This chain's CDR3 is CASSPSTTGPGQPQHF. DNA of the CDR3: TGTGCCAGCAGCCCCTCTACGACAGGGCCGGGACAGCCCCAGCATTTT.

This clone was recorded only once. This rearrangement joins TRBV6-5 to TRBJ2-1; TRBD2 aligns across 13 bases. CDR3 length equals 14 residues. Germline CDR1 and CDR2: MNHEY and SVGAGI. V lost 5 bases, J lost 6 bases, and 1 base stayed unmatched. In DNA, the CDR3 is TGTGCCAGCAGTGGGACTAGCGGGACCAATGAGCAGTTCTTC. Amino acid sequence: CASSGTSGTNEQFF.

The CDR3 nucleotides read TGTGCCAGCAGCCAACCCCCCTCTAGCGGAAACACCGGGGAGCTGTTTTTT. Amino acids: CASSQPPSSGNTGELFF. The rearrangement joins TRBV4-2 to TRBJ2-2, with 7 nucleotides matching TRBD2. The CDR3 has 17 amino acids. CDR1 is LGHNA, CDR2 YNFKEQ, per germline. Trimming cost V 2 bases and J 2 bases; bases outside gene matches: 8.

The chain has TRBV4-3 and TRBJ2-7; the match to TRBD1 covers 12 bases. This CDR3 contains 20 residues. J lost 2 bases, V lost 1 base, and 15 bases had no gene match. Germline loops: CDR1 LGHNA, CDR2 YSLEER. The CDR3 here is CASSQGRDRGPILGAYEQYF. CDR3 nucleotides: TGCGCCAGCAGCCAAGGCCGGGACAGGGGGCCTATCTTGGGCGCCTACGAGCAGTACTTC.

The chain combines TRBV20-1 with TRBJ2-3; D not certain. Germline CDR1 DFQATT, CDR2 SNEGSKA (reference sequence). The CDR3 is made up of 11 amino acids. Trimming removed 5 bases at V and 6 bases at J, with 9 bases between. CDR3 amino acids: CSAPGSDTQYF. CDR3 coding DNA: TGCAGTGCTCCTGGATCGGATACGCAGTATTTT.

CDR3 loop: CASSAVLLPGGPYEQYF. Written as DNA, the CDR3 is TGTGCCAGCAGCGCCGTTTTATTACCGGGCGGACCCTACGAGCAGTACTTC. V gene TRBV9 combines with J gene TRBJ2-7; no clear D. Germline CDR1 and CDR2: SGDLS and YYNGEE. The CDR3 is 17 amino acids. V was clipped by 3 bases and J by 2 bases, with 21 bases between them.

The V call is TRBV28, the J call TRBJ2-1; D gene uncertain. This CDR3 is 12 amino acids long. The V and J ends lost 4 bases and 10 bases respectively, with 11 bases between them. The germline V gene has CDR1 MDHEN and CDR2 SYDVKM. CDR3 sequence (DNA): TGTGCCAGCAGTTCCGTCCACAGAGAGCAGTTCTTC. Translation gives CASSSVHREQFF.

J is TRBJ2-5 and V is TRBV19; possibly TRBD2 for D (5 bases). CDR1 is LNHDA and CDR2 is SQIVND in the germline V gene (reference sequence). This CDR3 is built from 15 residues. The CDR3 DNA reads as TGTGCTACCTCCAAGATGCTAGCCGGAGCGGAGACCCAGTACTTC. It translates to CATSKMLAGAETQYF.